This T cell receptor (beta chain) is drawn from a study of cytomegalovirus exposure and HLA in healthy donors. General study points: From TCR beta sequences, most subjects' HLA-A and HLA-B alleles were reportedly predicted accurately. Per published reports, the classifier diagnosed cytomegalovirus status with high specificity and sensitivity.

Among the donors, all were healthy bone marrow donors. Germline assignment: CDR1 LNHDA and CDR2 SQIVND (reference sequence). J was trimmed by 1 base and V by 5 bases; bases with no gene match: 7. The CDR3 consists of 16 residues. A remark on this clone: What it binds is not known.

A multiplex PCR was run with 60 Vbeta primers and 13 Jbeta primers. Profiled with immunoSEQ multiplex PCR; TCRdb holds only in-frame clones, not every one. This sample carries some 150,000 clones, around 85% of them seen once, and the ten largest clones take over 0.8%. The receptor was derived from a woman aged 25 to 39 in good health and CMV-seronegative. The chain combines TRBV19 with TRBJ1-1, with 10 bases fitting TRBD1. Sequencing used PBMCs. The DNA of the CDR3 is TGTGCCAGTAGTCCGGGACAGGGGAGGCAGAACACTGAAGCTTTCTTT. This sequence encodes CASSPGQGRQNTEAFF.